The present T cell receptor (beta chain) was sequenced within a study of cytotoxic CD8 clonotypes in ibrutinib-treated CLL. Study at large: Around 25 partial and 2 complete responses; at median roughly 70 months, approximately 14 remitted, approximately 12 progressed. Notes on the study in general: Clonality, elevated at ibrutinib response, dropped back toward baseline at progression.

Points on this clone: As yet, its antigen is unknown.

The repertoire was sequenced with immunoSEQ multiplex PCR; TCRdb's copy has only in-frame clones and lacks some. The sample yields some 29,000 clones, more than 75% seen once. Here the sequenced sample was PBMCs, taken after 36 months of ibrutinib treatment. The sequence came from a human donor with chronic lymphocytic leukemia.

As DNA, the CDR3 is TGTGCCAGCTCCACAGGGGGCCGGTATGGCTACACCTTC. Its translation: CASSTGGRYGYTF. V is TRBV18 and J is TRBJ1-2; 9 nucleotides line up with TRBD1. With 6 bases clipped from V and 5 bases from J, the junction kept 4 bases outside the gene matches. CDR1 is KGHSH, CDR2 LQKENI, per germline. This CDR3 is 13 amino acids long.